This is a list of T cell receptor beta chains from one sample in a study of blood T cell repertoires in COVID-19. The data were produced by immunoSEQ multiplex PCR, yet TCRdb's version contains in-frame clones alone and is incomplete. The sample records approximately 50,000 clones, more than 75% being singletons. The material sequenced was peripheral blood. The receptors here all came from a human donor in a cohort sampled during active COVID-19. Both conserved end residues are part of each CDR3.

>TRBV11-2|TRBJ2-5
CASSLEYRDRVTKETQYF
>TRBV27|TRBJ2-5
CASSLSASGSKGGETQYF
>TRBV11-2|TRBJ2-3
CASTAGTPTDTQYF
>TRBV7-8|TRBJ2-6
CASSLVLGGKLSGANVLTF
>TRBV7-9|TRBJ2-7
CASSLAGVTYEQYF
>TRBV19|TRBJ2-1
CASSPARYNEQFF
>TRBV5-1|TRBJ2-2
CASSRGRTSGSLTGELFF
>TRBV11-2|TRBJ2-3
CASSLSGRRTDTQYF
>TRBV24-1|TRBJ2-2
CATRATGYTGELFF
>TRBV7-8|TRBJ2-5
CASSPQETQYF
>TRBV28|TRBJ2-2
CASRAMMGVNTGELFF
>TRBV3-1/TRBV3-2|TRBJ2-3
CASSQGMGGGPTDTQYF
>TRBV10-2|TRBJ2-4
CASSDWGLHENIQYF
>TRBV21-1|TRBJ2-7
CASSKGGLAGGRENEQYF
>TRBV18|TRBJ2-5
CASSVREETQYF
>TRBV2|TRBJ2-1
CASSEEVRAGPYNEQFF
>TRBV11-2|TRBJ2-3
CASRQLAGEGNTQYF
>TRBV7-2|TRBJ2-3
CASTPEWSARTDTQYF
>TRBV19|TRBJ1-2
CASRRGYGYTF
>TRBV28|TRBJ1-2
CASSIDSNYGYTF
>TRBV6-5|TRBJ2-7
CASRRGTYEQYF
>TRBV4-1|TRBJ1-3
CASSQEGLGNTIYF
>TRBV6-1|TRBJ2-3
CASSELAGTADTQYF
>TRBV19|TRBJ1-5
CASSRSTGINSNQPQHF
>TRBV5-4|TRBJ2-5
CASSSDMQETQYF
>TRBV11-2|TRBJ1-1
CASRHASGELNTEAFF
>TRBV7-8|TRBJ2-1
CASQRVARRPTYNEQFF
>TRBV11-1|TRBJ2-2
CASSGGQGSNTGELFF
>TRBV4-2|TRBJ1-2
CASSPTGDYGYTF
>TRBV28|TRBJ2-2
CASSQGGGPGELFF
>TRBV7-9|TRBJ2-3
CASSLGRGGSTDTQYF
>TRBV6-2/TRBV6-3|TRBJ1-1
CASSYSILAARAFF
>TRBV28|TRBJ2-7
CASSPHTSETSINEQYF
>TRBV7-8|TRBJ2-3
CAAGTTRDTQYF
>TRBV27|TRBJ2-3
CASSWAGTSGTDTQYF
>TRBV19|TRBJ1-4
CASSIKRQPNEKLFF
>TRBV25-1|TRBJ1-2
CASSEFASGFGYTF
>TRBV5-8|TRBJ1-5
CASSLLSGSRQPQHF
>TRBV6-5|TRBJ1-1
CASSKGTGQGEAFF
>TRBV15|TRBJ2-3
CATSRESFPDTQYF
>TRBV6-6|TRBJ2-3
CASSLGQGGTDTQYF
>TRBV27|TRBJ2-7
CASSFPPGDGSYEQYF
>TRBV24-1|TRBJ2-3
CATSEGGTATDTQYF
>TRBV9|TRBJ2-3
CASSVGLAGGRADTQYF
>TRBV6-1|TRBJ1-2
CASSEAGGRNYGYTF
>TRBV27|TRBJ2-1
CASSPITGVNEQFF
>TRBV3-1/TRBV3-2|TRBJ1-1
CASSHQGANSEAFF
>TRBV27|TRBJ1-2
CATKRGYGYTF
>TRBV4-1|TRBJ2-1
CASSQGLAGENEQFF
>TRBV11-3|TRBJ2-1
CASRSGTNSNEQFF
>TRBV10-3|TRBJ2-7
CAIRSGQGSEQYF
>TRBV4-3|TRBJ2-7
CASSQGGTGGYEQYF
>TRBV7-9|TRBJ2-1
CASSRGERTYDYEQFF
>TRBV3-1/TRBV3-2|TRBJ2-3
CASSTSGSSTDTQYF
>TRBV9|TRBJ2-7
CASSAGLAGVEQYF
>TRBV29-1|TRBJ2-1
CSVRDREVDEQFF
>TRBV7-2|TRBJ1-2
CASSLEVSGYTF